The rows below give T cell receptor beta chains drawn from one sample of a study of control samples from healthy donors and cancer patients. Sequencing used immunoSEQ multiplex PCR; TCRdb keeps in-frame clones, though not all of them. The repertoire includes some 130,000 clones, roughly 90% of them detected once, and 2% to 2.5% sits in the top ten. Sequencing used blood. These receptors were collected from a woman in her fifties or sixties in good health. The CDR3 runs from the conserved cysteine through the conserved F or W. The order of the fields is J gene, D gene, clone size, V gene, CDR3 DNA, CDR3 protein. The D gene is left open where the match is weak. Clone size appears in some rows only: once, few, many, or a class for an expanded clone.

TRBJ1-1 | TRBD1 | . | TRBV7-6 | TGTGCCAGCAGCATCCAATGGGACAGCGAAGCTTTCTTT | CASSIQWDSEAFF
TRBJ2-3 | . | . | TRBV7-2 | TGTGCCAGCAGCTCAGGGAGTCTCGGTACAGATACGCAGTATTTT | CASSSGSLGTDTQYF
TRBJ2-1 | . | . | TRBV21-1 | TGTGCCAGCAGCAAAGCAGGGAGAGAGCAGTTCTTC | CASSKAGREQFF
TRBJ2-2 | . | . | TRBV5-4 | TGTGCCAGCAGCCGAACAGTAAACACCGGGGAGCTGTTTTTT | CASSRTVNTGELFF
TRBJ1-5 | TRBD1 | . | TRBV19 | TGTGCCAGTGAGCAGACAGGGAGGAATCAGCCCCAGCATTTT | CASEQTGRNQPQHF
TRBJ1-4 | . | . | TRBV30 | TGTGCCTGGGACAGGCGGAATAATGAAAAACTGTTTTTT | CAWDRRNNEKLFF
TRBJ1-1 | . | . | TRBV13 | TGTGCCAGCAGCCCGGGCTGGGGACACCAGAACACTGAAGCTTTCTTT | CASSPGWGHQNTEAFF
TRBJ2-5 | . | . | TRBV3-1/TRBV3-2 | TGTGCCAGCAGCCAAGATCGCGCTTTAGGGGGAGAGACCCAGTACTTC | CASSQDRALGGETQYF
TRBJ2-7 | TRBD1 | . | TRBV6-6 | TGTGCCAGCAGTTACACAGGGGGCTCCTACGAGCAGTACTTC | CASSYTGGSYEQYF
TRBJ2-2 | TRBD2 | once | TRBV28 | TGTGCCAGCAGTTTAGCGGGAGGGGGGTCCGGGGAGCTGTTTTTT | CASSLAGGGSGELFF
TRBJ1-2 | . | . | TRBV18 | TGTGCCAGCTCACCCGGCGCGAGCGACAACTATGGCTACACCTTC | CASSPGASDNYGYTF
TRBJ1-6 | . | . | TRBV29-1 | TGCAGCGCCGCCGTGGGTGAAAATTCACCCCTCCACTTT | CSAAVGENSPLHF
TRBJ2-1 | . | . | TRBV10-3 | TGTGCCATCAGTGAAGGCGCTATCGTTATAAACAATGAGCAGTTCTTC | CAISEGAIVINNEQFF
TRBJ1-2 | . | . | TRBV6-5 | TGTGCCAGCAGTACACCGGAACAGCATGGCTACACCTTC | CASSTPEQHGYTF
TRBJ2-2 | TRBD2 | . | TRBV11-3 | TGTGCCAGCAGCTCTAGCGGAGCGAACACCGGGGAGCTGTTTTTT | CASSSSGANTGELFF
TRBJ1-2 | . | . | TRBV30 | TGTGCCTACCGGGGGGCTAACTATGGCTACACCTTC | CAYRGANYGYTF
TRBJ2-3 | TRBD2 | . | TRBV6-5 | TGTGCCAGCAGTACCCGGGGGGGGCACACAGATACGCAGTATTTT | CASSTRGGHTDTQYF
TRBJ1-3 | . | . | TRBV6-6 | TGTGCCAGCAGTCTAGGGGGGACGACATACTCTGGAAACACCATATATTTT | CASSLGGTTYSGNTIYF
TRBJ2-1 | TRBD1 | . | TRBV10-3 | TGTGCCATCTCGGTCGACAGGGTAAATGAGCAGTTCTTC | CAISVDRVNEQFF
TRBJ2-1 | TRBD1 | . | TRBV3-1/TRBV3-2 | TGTGCCAGCAGCCCAACTGGACAGGGGGTTTTCTTC | CASSPTGQGVFF
TRBJ1-1 | . | . | TRBV18 | TGTGCCAGCTCACCAGGGGGCAACACTGAAGCTTTCTTT | CASSPGGNTEAFF
TRBJ2-1 | . | . | TRBV4-1 | TGCGCCAGCAGCCAAGAAAGACTCCACTACAATGAGCAGTTCTTC | CASSQERLHYNEQFF
TRBJ1-3 | . | . | TRBV27 | TGTGCCAGCGCATTCAACCGTTGGGGAAACACCATATATTTT | CASAFNRWGNTIYF
TRBJ1-1 | . | . | TRBV30 | TGTGCCTGGAGTGGAGGGTACGGCACTGAAGCTTTCTTT | CAWSGGYGTEAFF
TRBJ2-2 | TRBD1 | . | TRBV6-5 | TGTGCCAGCAGCCTACGACAGGGCCTCACCGGGGAGCTGTTTTTT | CASSLRQGLTGELFF
TRBJ1-1 | . | . | TRBV5-1 | TGCGCCAGCAGCCCCGATTCCCAGGGAACTGAAGCTTTCTTT | CASSPDSQGTEAFF
TRBJ2-1 | TRBD2 | . | TRBV2 | TGTGCCAGCAGTGAAATGGGCGGGAGGGCCGATGAGCAGTTCTTC | CASSEMGGRADEQFF
TRBJ2-5 | TRBD1 | . | TRBV7-8 | TGTGCCAGCAGCGCCTCAGGGGGCGAACGGGAGACCCAGTACTTC | CASSASGGERETQYF
TRBJ2-7 | TRBD1 | . | TRBV19 | TGTGCCAGTAGTATACGACGCCCTCAGGGGGCCTACGAGCAGTACTTC | CASSIRRPQGAYEQYF
TRBJ2-7 | . | . | TRBV7-2 | TGTGCCAGCGGATCCGCCCTCGCCTACGAGCAGTACTTC | CASGSALAYEQYF
TRBJ2-3 | TRBD2 | . | TRBV6-5 | TGTGCCAGCAGTCCCTGGGACTACTCCACAGATACGCAGTATTTT | CASSPWDYSTDTQYF
TRBJ1-4 | . | . | TRBV10-3 | TGTGCCATCAGTGGACGCCCTAGGGGAGATGATGAAAAACTGTTTTTT | CAISGRPRGDDEKLFF
TRBJ1-1 | TRBD1 | . | TRBV18 | TGTGCCAGCTCACCGGACAGGGTCAGGAGGACTGAAGCTTTCTTT | CASSPDRVRRTEAFF
TRBJ2-7 | . | once | TRBV20-1 | TGCAGTGCTCCGACTCTCTACGAGCAGTACTTC | CSAPTLYEQYF